This T cell receptor (beta chain) comes out of a study of T cells in Graves' hyperthyroidism and ophthalmopathy. Study-level information: Peripheral blood was obtained at initial diagnosis, preceding any treatment.

Broader study findings: Ophthalmopathy was separated from stable hyperthyroidism by a 13 V-J model.

TCR beta CDR3 regions were amplified from RNA transcripts. HTBI primers were used for first-round RT-PCR of the TCR CDR3. TCRdb re-called the multiplex PCR reads through MiXCR, storing one row per CDR3 protein. The sample records approximately 400,000 distinct CDR3 sequences, 15% to 18% being singletons. Details on this clonotype: Its antigen is not known.

This CDR3 contains 12 residues. Between the trimmed V and J ends, which lost 6 bases and 5 bases, there was a span of 7 bases. V gene TRBV12-3 or TRBV12-4 combines with J gene TRBJ2-2; D not certain. The sample consisted of blood. This TCR was recovered from a young woman with Graves' hyperthyroidism. The CDR3 region is CASSHPTGELFF. The CDR3 nucleotides are TGTGCCAGCAGCCACCCAACCGGGGAGCTGTTTTTT.